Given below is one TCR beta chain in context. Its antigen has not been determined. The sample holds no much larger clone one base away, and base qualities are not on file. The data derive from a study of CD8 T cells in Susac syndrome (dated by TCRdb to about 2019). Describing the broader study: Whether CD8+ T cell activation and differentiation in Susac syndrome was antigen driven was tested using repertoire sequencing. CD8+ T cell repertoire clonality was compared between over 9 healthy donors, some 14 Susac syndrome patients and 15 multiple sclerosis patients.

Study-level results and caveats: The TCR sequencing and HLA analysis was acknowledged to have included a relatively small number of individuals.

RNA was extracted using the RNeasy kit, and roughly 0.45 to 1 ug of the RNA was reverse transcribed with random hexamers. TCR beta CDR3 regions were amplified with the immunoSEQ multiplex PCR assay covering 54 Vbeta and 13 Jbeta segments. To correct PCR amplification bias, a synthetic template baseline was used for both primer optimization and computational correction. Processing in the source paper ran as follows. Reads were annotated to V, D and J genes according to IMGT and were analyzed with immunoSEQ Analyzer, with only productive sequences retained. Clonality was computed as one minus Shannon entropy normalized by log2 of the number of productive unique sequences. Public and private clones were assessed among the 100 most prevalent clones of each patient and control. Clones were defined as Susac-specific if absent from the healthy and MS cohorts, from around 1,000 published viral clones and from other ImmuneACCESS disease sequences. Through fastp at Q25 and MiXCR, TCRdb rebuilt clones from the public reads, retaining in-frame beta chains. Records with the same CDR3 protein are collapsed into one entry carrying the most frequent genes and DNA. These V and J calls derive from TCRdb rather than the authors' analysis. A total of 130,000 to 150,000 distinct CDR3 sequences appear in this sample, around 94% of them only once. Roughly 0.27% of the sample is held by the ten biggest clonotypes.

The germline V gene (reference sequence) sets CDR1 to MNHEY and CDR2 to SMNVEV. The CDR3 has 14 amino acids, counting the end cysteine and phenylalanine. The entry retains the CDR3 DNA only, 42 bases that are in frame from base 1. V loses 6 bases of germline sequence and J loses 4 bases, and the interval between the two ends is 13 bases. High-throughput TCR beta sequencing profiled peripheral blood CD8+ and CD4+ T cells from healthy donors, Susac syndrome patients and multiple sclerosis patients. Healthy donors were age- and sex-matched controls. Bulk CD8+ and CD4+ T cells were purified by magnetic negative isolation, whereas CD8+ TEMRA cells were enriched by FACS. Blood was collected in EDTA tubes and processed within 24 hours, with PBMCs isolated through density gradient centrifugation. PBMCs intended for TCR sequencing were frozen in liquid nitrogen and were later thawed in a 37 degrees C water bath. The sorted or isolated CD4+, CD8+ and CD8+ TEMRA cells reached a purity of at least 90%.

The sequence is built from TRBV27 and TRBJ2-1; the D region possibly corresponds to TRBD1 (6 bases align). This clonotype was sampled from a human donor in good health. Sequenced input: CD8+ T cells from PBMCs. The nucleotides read TGTGCCAGCAGACGGGACAATAGGTACAATGAGCAGTTCTTC. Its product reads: CASRRDNRYNEQFF.